The clone carrying this TCR beta chain appeared many times. Its specificity is not known. This entry comes from a study of T-cell reconstitution after alpha-beta-depleted transplantation in children. Study results and caveats: Among T cells one year after transplant, newly produced cells accounted for most counts and diversity. In some patients, recipient T cells and intrathymic progenitors surviving conditioning explained high day-60 diversity. Where alpha-beta T cells came from about two months after transplant was reportedly several hundred expanded graft clones.

Germline CDR1 DFQATT, CDR2 SNEGSKA (reference sequence). The CDR3 has 9 amino acids. Trimming cost V 3 bases and J 8 bases, with 4 bases left between them. Preparation of the TCRbeta library involved a method that used unique molecular identifiers. TCRdb re-derived calls from the PCR reads in MiXCR, one entry per CDR3 protein. Counted here are 140,000 to 150,000 distinct CDR3 sequences, around 8.8% occurring once; the ten biggest clones make up roughly 20%. The material sequenced was PBMCs, mostly from graft donor cells, taken 180 days after TCRalphabeta/CD19-depleted stem cell transplant. This TCR came from a female patient aged 2-10 years who had a stem cell transplant for congenital amegakaryocytic thrombocytopenia, so the T cells may come from the graft donor. The chain joins TRBV20-1 to TRBJ1-1; no clear D gene. The CDR3 loop is CSARTEAFF. The CDR3 region has the DNA TGCAGTGCTAGGACCGAAGCTTTCTTT.